The 31 T cell receptor beta chains below come from one sample, sequenced in a study of T cells in tuberculosis. Assay: immunoSEQ multiplex PCR; the TCRdb copy retains only in-frame clones and omits some. The data contain over 25,000 clones, over 95% of them singletons. Sequencing was performed on PBMCs. Receptors were obtained from a donor aged 10 to 29 with latent tuberculosis or without tuberculosis infection.

V is TRBV23-1 and J is TRBJ2-7, with D hard to call. TRBV23-1 is identified as an open reading frame with a role that is uncertain. The CDR3 extends over 16 amino acids. V lost 0 bases, J lost 0 bases, and 12 bases lay in between. The CDR3 DNA reads TGCGCCAGCAGTCAATCAAGCAGGCTAAGCTCCTACGAGCAGTACTTC. It translates to CASSQSSRLSSYEQYF.

V usage is TRBV5-4 and J usage is TRBJ1-2; weak D call: TRBD1 (5 bases). V lost 0 bases and J 3 bases, leaving 12 bases between the germline ends. This CDR3 has 15 amino acids. The V gene's germline CDR1 is SGHNT and CDR2 YYREEE (reference sequence). The CDR3 DNA sequence: TGTGCCAGCAGCTTGGTTTCGGGGGTCGACTATGGCTACACCTTC. Protein: CASSLVSGVDYGYTF.

This rearrangement joins TRBV9 to TRBJ2-1, with D perhaps matching TRBD2 (5 bases). The CDR3 has 15 amino acids. Per germline, CDR1 SGDLS and CDR2 YYNGEE. Trimming shortened V by 4 bases and J by 8 bases, and 19 bases separated the two germline ends. CDR3 in amino acids: CASSPPGGPSHEQFF. CDR3 DNA: TGTGCCAGCAGCCCCCCTGGCGGGCCTAGCCATGAGCAGTTCTTC.

The chain carries TRBV7-3 and TRBJ2-5; D not certain. Trimming left V 3 bases short and J 3 bases short, with 11 bases between. Germline-derived CDR1 and CDR2 are SGHTA and FQGTGA. The CDR3 sequence is 14 residues long. The CDR3 reads CASSLSQSKETQYF. In DNA, the CDR3 is TGTGCCAGCAGCTTGTCACAAAGTAAAGAGACCCAGTACTTC.

The chain has TRBV19 and TRBJ1-2; D gene uncertain. The length of the CDR3 is 14 residues. CDR1 and CDR2 (germline): LNHDA, SQIVND (reference sequence). Trimming pared 3 bases from V and 0 bases from J, leaving 8 bases between. Here the CDR3 DNA reads TGTGCCAGTAGTATTACAGATACTAACTATGGCTACACCTTC. It encodes CASSITDTNYGYTF. Full variable domain (rest looked up from reference TRBV19 and TRBJ1-2): DGGITQSPKYLFRKEGQNVTLSCEQNLNHDAMYWYRQDPGQGLRLIYYSQIVNDFQKGDIAEGYSVSREKKESFPLTVTSAQKNPTAFYLCASSITDTNYGYTFGSGTRLTVV.

V is TRBV5-1 and J is TRBJ2-7; unclear D gene. This CDR3 has 14 residues. Trimming took off 1 base at V and 6 bases at J, with 14 bases between the two ends. Germline V gives CDR1 SGHRS, CDR2 YFSETQ. The CDR3 loop reads CASSLSWLSGEQYF. Written as DNA, the CDR3 is TGCGCCAGCAGCTTGTCCTGGTTATCCGGCGAGCAGTACTTC.

CDR3 DNA: TGTGCCAGTACCGGGGGGCTAGGTGAGCAGTACTTC. As protein: CASTGGLGEQYF. The chain employs TRBV19 and TRBJ2-7; D is possibly TRBD2 (7 bases). The germline gives CDR1 LNHDA, CDR2 SQIVND (reference sequence). Between the trimmed V and J ends, which lost 7 bases and 7 bases, there was a span of 14 bases. CDR3 length: 12 residues.

The V gene is TRBV7-9, the J gene TRBJ1-1, with 7 bases fitting TRBD1. After removal of 2 bases from V and 5 bases from J, the junction contained 8 bases not matched to a gene. CDR3 length equals 15 residues. Germline values: CDR1 SEHNR, CDR2 FQNEAQ (reference sequence). The CDR3: CASSLFDRAGTEAFF. In DNA, the CDR3 is TGTGCCAGCAGCTTATTCGACAGGGCCGGGACTGAAGCTTTCTTT.

The chain links TRBV18 to TRBJ1-2; TRBD1 matches 8 bases. The germline V gene has CDR1 KGHSH and CDR2 LQKENI. The CDR3 extends over 17 amino acids. Trimming at V came to 3 bases and at J to 4 bases, leaving 13 bases not matched to a gene. DNA of the CDR3: TGTGCCAGCTCACCCTTTCAGGGGGCCCCAAAGGGCTATGGCTACACCTTC. Its translation is CASSPFQGAPKGYGYTF.

This chain connects TRBV30 to TRBJ1-1, with unresolved D. The V gene lost 1 base and the J gene lost 2 bases, with 8 bases spanning the gap. The germline V gene encodes CDR1 GTSNPN and CDR2 SVGIG (reference sequence). The CDR3 is made up of 13 amino acids. Here the CDR3 reads CAWSGHFNTEAFF. The CDR3 DNA follows: TGTGCCTGGAGTGGGCATTTCAACACTGAAGCTTTCTTT.

This chain links TRBV5-4 with TRBJ1-3, with 9 bases fitting TRBD1. This CDR3 contains 13 residues. The V gene's germline CDR1 is SGHNT and CDR2 YYREEE (reference sequence). The trim removed 4 bases at V and 8 bases at J, leaving 4 bases unmatched. In DNA, the CDR3 is TGTGCCAGCAGCGCACAGGGGGCTGACACCATATATTTT. Translating it yields CASSAQGADTIYF. Based on the CDR3 plus reference TRBV5-4 and TRBJ1-3, the full variable domain is ETGVTQSPTHLIKTRGQQVTLRCSSQSGHNTVSWYQQALGQGPQFIFQYYREEENGRGNFPPRFSGLQFPNYSSELNVNALELDDSALYLCASSAQGADTIYFGEGSWLTVV.

The V call is TRBV5-1, the J call TRBJ1-4; 8 nucleotides line up with TRBD1. The V gene's germline CDR1 is SGHRS and CDR2 YFSETQ. Trimming took 5 bases from V and 5 from J; bases not matched to a gene: 5. The CDR3 is 14 residues long. The CDR3 is CASREGTGNEKLFF. DNA for the CDR3: TGCGCCAGCAGGGAGGGGACAGGAAATGAAAAACTGTTTTTT.

V is TRBV19 and J is TRBJ1-1; perhaps TRBD1 as D (6 bases). V was pared by 5 bases and J by 1 base, with 8 bases between. Per germline, CDR1 LNHDA and CDR2 SQIVND (reference sequence). The CDR3 totals 13 residues. The CDR3 loop is CASSYRENTEAFF. CDR3 in DNA: TGTGCCAGTAGTTACAGGGAGAACACTGAAGCTTTCTTT. Together with reference TRBV19 and TRBJ1-1, the CDR3 gives the full variable domain: DGGITQSPKYLFRKEGQNVTLSCEQNLNHDAMYWYRQDPGQGLRLIYYSQIVNDFQKGDIAEGYSVSREKKESFPLTVTSAQKNPTAFYLCASSYRENTEAFFGQGTRLTVV.

The chain uses TRBV5-8 and TRBJ1-3; perhaps TRBD1 as D (6 bases). V was shortened by 5 bases and J by 3 bases, with 12 bases between the two germline ends. This CDR3 is 14 amino acids long. CDR1 SGHTS and CDR2 YDEGEE come from the germline V gene. The CDR3, as DNA: TGTGCCAGCAGTCACAGGGTCTTTGGAAACACCATATATTTT. This encodes CASSHRVFGNTIYF.

The rearrangement links TRBV15 to TRBJ2-3; D might be TRBD1 (6 bases). Trimming left V 4 bases short and J 3 bases short, with 11 bases between. The CDR3 extends over 14 amino acids. Germline V CDR1 and CDR2: LNHNV, YYDKDF (reference sequence). The CDR3 loop is CATSTHRETDTQYF. The DNA for the CDR3 is TGTGCCACCAGCACCCACAGGGAGACAGATACGCAGTATTTT.

This rearrangement joins TRBV6-1 to TRBJ1-2; D not resolved. The CDR3 has 12 amino acids. V lost 10 bases, J lost 1 base, and 10 bases lay in between. Germline CDR1 and CDR2: MNHNS and SASEGT. The CDR3 DNA reads TGTGCCATTCTCGGTGGTAACTATGGCTACACCTTC. It translates to CAILGGNYGYTF.

This clone was recorded only once. The rearrangement uses TRBV15 and TRBJ1-1; D gene ambiguous. This CDR3 has 14 residues. The germline V gene encodes CDR1 LNHNV and CDR2 YYDKDF (reference sequence). The V gene lost 1 base and the J gene lost 4 bases, with 10 bases spanning the gap. CDR3 amino acids: CATSRAIMSTEAFF. The CDR3 nucleotides read TGTGCCACCAGCAGAGCCATAATGAGCACTGAAGCTTTCTTT.

This chain joins TRBV15 and TRBJ2-4, with TRBD1 identical over 10 bases. The germline V gene encodes CDR1 LNHNV and CDR2 YYDKDF (reference sequence). The CDR3 is made up of 18 amino acids. V lost 0 bases and J lost 0; bases outside the gene matches: 5. The chain's CDR3 is CATSRDFGTGVAKNIQYF. Written as DNA, the CDR3 is TGTGCCACCAGCAGAGATTTTGGGACAGGGGTAGCCAAAAACATTCAGTACTTC.

The chain joins TRBV30 to TRBJ1-1; D may be TRBD1 (6 bases). Trimming cost V 3 bases and J 0 bases, with 17 bases left between them. The germline gives CDR1 GTSNPN, CDR2 SVGIG (reference sequence). The CDR3 loop spans 16 amino acids. The CDR3 sequence: CAWRAREGDMNTEAFF. The CDR3, as DNA: TGTGCCTGGAGGGCCAGGGAAGGGGACATGAACACTGAAGCTTTCTTT.

DNA of the CDR3: TGTGCCAGCAGCTTAGGAGGGTCGAACACTGAAGCTTTCTTT. It specifies CASSLGGSNTEAFF. The chain links TRBV7-6 to TRBJ1-1; D unclear. The V end lost 1 base, the J end lost 1 base, and 7 bases lay between the germline ends. Germline CDR1 is SGHVS and CDR2 is FNYEAQ. The CDR3 is 14 amino acids.

The CDR3 DNA is TGTGCCAGCAGCTCCATTTTGGGAGTCACCACTGAAGCTTTCTTT. Its protein product is CASSSILGVTTEAFF. J is TRBJ1-1 and V is TRBV7-9; D unresolved. The V gene lost 4 bases and the J gene lost 4 bases, with 16 bases spanning the gap. The CDR3 totals 15 residues. Germline loops: CDR1 SEHNR, CDR2 FQNEAQ (reference sequence). Variable domain in full (rest from reference TRBV7-9 and TRBJ1-1): DTGVSQNPRHKITKRGQNVTFRCDPISEHNRLYWYRQTLGQGPEFLTYFQNEAQLEKSRLLSDRFSAERPKGSFSTLEIQRTEQGDSAMYLCASSSILGVTTEAFFGQGTRLTVV.

This sequence joins TRBV5-1 and TRBJ1-2, with D maybe TRBD1 (5 bases). The CDR3 consists of 13 residues. V gave up 0 bases and J gave up 4 bases, with 7 bases separating them. Per the germline V gene, CDR1 is SGHRS and CDR2 is YFSETQ. CDR3 in amino acids: CASSLEQAYGYTF. CDR3 in DNA: TGCGCCAGCAGCTTGGAACAGGCCTATGGCTACACCTTC. Using reference TRBV5-1 and TRBJ1-2 for the parts outside the CDR3, the full variable domain is KAGVTQTPRYLIKTRGQQVTLSCSPISGHRSVSWYQQTPGQGLQFLFEYFSETQRNKGNFPGRFSGRQFSNSRSEMNVSTLELGDSALYLCASSLEQAYGYTFGSGTRLTVV.

The genes are TRBV28 and TRBJ1-2, with D possibly TRBD1 on 5 matching bases. The germline V gene has CDR1 MDHEN and CDR2 SYDVKM. V dropped 6 bases and J dropped 7 bases, with 24 bases sitting between them. CDR3 length equals 16 residues. This CDR3 is CASRAYGGIPAGGYTF. Here the CDR3 DNA reads TGTGCCAGCAGGGCTTACGGGGGGATACCCGCCGGTGGCTACACCTTC.

This sequence joins TRBV7-2 and TRBJ2-3; 10 bases align to TRBD1. The trim removed 5 bases at V and 2 bases at J, leaving 7 bases unmatched. Per germline, CDR1 SGHTA and CDR2 FQGNSA. The CDR3 contains 16 residues. The CDR3, as DNA: TGTGCCAGCAGCCGACAGGGGGCGTCCCACACAGATACGCAGTATTTT. This encodes CASSRQGASHTDTQYF.

In its sample, this clone was seen once. The chain recombines TRBV7-6 with TRBJ2-7, with 7 positions matching TRBD1. Germline CDR1 is SGHVS and CDR2 is FNYEAQ. CDR3 size: 15 residues. V lost 1 base, J lost 1 base, and 4 bases stayed unmatched. CDR3 in amino acids: CASSLGAGGSYEQYF. The DNA for the CDR3 is TGTGCCAGCAGCTTAGGAGCAGGGGGTTCCTACGAGCAGTACTTC.

The chain has TRBV9 and TRBJ1-4, with 10 nucleotides matching TRBD1. With 4 bases clipped from V and 7 bases from J, the junction kept 7 bases outside the gene matches. The length of the CDR3 is 15 residues. Germline assignment: CDR1 SGDLS and CDR2 YYNGEE. The CDR3 spells CASSRQGAMSEKLFF. The CDR3 DNA reads TGTGCCAGCAGCAGACAGGGGGCAATGAGTGAAAAACTGTTTTTT.

The genes are TRBV11-2 and TRBJ1-4, with a possible D match to TRBD1 (6 bases). The CDR3 runs 15 residues. V was cut by 1 base and J by 1 base, with 7 bases left in between. Germline V gene lookup returns CDR1 SGHAT and CDR2 FQNNGV. DNA of the CDR3: TGTGCCAGCAGCTTAGGCAGGGGAACTAATGAAAAACTGTTTTTT. This translates into CASSLGRGTNEKLFF.

V is TRBV30 and J is TRBJ2-3, with 14 bases lining up with TRBD2. The CDR3 length is 15 residues. Looked up from germline, CDR1 is GTSNPN and CDR2 is SVGIG (reference sequence). After removal of 2 bases from V and 3 bases from J, the junction contained 1 base not matched to a gene. The CDR3 nucleotides read TGTGCCTGGAGTAGGACTAGCGGGAGGACAGATACGCAGTATTTT. Encoded protein: CAWSRTSGRTDTQYF.

The rearrangement joins TRBV21-1 to TRBJ2-5; no check of the table's D call, TRBD2, against the DNA was made. TRBV21-1 represents a pseudogene. CDR3 length: 17 residues. The CDR3 protein is CASSKGSVAKMRETQYF. The CDR3 DNA is TGTGCCAGCAGCAAAGGGAGTGTGGCCAAAATGAGGGAGACCCAGTACTTC.

This clone is a singleton in its sample. The gene calls are TRBV19 and TRBJ1-1, with TRBD1 identical over 8 bases. This CDR3 is 13 amino acids long. Germline V lookup: CDR1 LNHDA, CDR2 SQIVND (reference sequence). J lost 7 bases, V lost 4 bases, and 5 bases had no gene match. The CDR3 bases are TGTGCCAGTAGTACCGGGACAGGATATGAAGCTTTCTTT. Its translation: CASSTGTGYEAFF.

The chain links TRBV5-4 to TRBJ2-3; 10 bases agree with TRBD2. Unmatched junction bases numbered 15, after V lost 5 bases and J lost 6 bases. The V gene's germline CDR1 is SGHNT and CDR2 YYREEE (reference sequence). CDR3 length: 17 residues. DNA of the CDR3: TGTGCCAGCAGGGAGAGGGTGACCCTAGCGGGAGATGATACGCAGTATTTT. Translating gives CASRERVTLAGDDTQYF. Together with reference TRBV5-4 and TRBJ2-3, the CDR3 gives the full variable domain: ETGVTQSPTHLIKTRGQQVTLRCSSQSGHNTVSWYQQALGQGPQFIFQYYREEENGRGNFPPRFSGLQFPNYSSELNVNALELDDSALYLCASRERVTLAGDDTQYFGPGTRLTVL.